This T cell receptor beta chain was captured by sequencing in a study of T cells in lung cancer brain metastases. Study-level findings and limits: Unique productive clones were significantly fewer in brain metastases: median 1540 versus 4551.

On this clone itself: The antigen remains undetermined.

Patients with a history of multiple malignancies were excluded. Some clones are missing from TCRdb's copy, which holds only in-frame ones; the method was immunoSEQ multiplex PCR. The sample lists more than 650 clones, 92% seen once, with less than 7% in the top ten. Trimming cost V 6 bases and J 0 bases, with 8 bases left between them. The CDR3 totals 13 residues. Germline assignment: CDR1 SNHLY and CDR2 FYNNEI. The TCR was taken from a man aged 60 to 69 with non-small cell lung cancer that had spread to the brain. The genes are TRBV2 and TRBJ1-1, with a weak D call TRBD1 (6 bases). The sample comprised tumor tissue from a brain metastasis. The CDR3: CASRGTLNTEAFF. CDR3 sequence (DNA): TGTGCCAGCAGGGGGACACTGAACACTGAAGCTTTCTTT.